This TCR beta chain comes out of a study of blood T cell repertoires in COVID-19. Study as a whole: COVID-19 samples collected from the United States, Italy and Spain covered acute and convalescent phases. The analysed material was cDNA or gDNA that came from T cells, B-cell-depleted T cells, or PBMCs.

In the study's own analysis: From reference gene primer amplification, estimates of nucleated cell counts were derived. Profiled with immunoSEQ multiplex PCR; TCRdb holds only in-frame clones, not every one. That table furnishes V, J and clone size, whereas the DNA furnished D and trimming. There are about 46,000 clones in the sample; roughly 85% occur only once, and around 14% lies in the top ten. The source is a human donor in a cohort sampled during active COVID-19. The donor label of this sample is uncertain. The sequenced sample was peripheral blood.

As DNA, the CDR3 is TGTGCCAGCAGCTTCCCAGCGGGGGGGCTGAAAGATACGCAGTATTTT. Its protein is CASSFPAGGLKDTQYF. This chain connects TRBV7-2 to TRBJ2-3, with 10 positions matching TRBD2. Germline-derived CDR1 and CDR2 are SGHTA and FQGNSA. The CDR3 extends over 16 amino acids. After removal of 3 bases from V and 5 bases from J, the junction contained 8 bases not matched to a gene.